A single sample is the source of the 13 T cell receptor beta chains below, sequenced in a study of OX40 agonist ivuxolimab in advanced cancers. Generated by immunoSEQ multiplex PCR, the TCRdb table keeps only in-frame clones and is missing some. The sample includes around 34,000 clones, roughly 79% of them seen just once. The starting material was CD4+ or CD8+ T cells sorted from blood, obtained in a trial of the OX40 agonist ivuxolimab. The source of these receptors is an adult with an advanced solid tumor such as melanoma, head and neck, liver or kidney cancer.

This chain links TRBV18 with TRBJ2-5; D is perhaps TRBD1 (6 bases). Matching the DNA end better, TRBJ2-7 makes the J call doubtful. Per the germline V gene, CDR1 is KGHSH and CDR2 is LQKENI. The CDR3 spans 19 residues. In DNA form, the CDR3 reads TGTGCCAGCTCACCTTCGCTGAGGACAGCAACCTCACGCCCATACGAGCAGTACTTC. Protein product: CASSPSLRTATSRPYEQYF.

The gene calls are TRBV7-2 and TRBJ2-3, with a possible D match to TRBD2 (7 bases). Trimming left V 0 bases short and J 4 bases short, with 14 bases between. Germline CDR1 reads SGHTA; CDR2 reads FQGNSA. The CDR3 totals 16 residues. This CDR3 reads CASSLATAGAADTQYF. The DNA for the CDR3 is TGTGCCAGCAGCTTAGCGACTGCGGGGGCAGCAGATACGCAGTATTTT. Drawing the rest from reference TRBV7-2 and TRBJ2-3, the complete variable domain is GAGVSQSPSNKVTEKGKDVELRCDPISGHTALYWYRQSLGQGLEFLIYFQGNSAPDKSGLPSDRFSAERTGGSVSTLTIQRTQQEDSAVYLCASSLATAGAADTQYFGPGTRLTVL.

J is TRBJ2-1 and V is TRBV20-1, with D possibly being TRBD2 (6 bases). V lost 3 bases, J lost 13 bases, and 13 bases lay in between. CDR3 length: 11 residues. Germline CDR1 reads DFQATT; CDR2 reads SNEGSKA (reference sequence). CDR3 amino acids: CSARELASQFF. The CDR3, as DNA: TGCAGTGCTAGGGAACTAGCCTCCCAGTTCTTC.

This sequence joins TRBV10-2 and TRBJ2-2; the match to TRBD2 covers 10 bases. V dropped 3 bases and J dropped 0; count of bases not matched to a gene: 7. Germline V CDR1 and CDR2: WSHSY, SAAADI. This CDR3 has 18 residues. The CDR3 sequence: CASSEQGLANANTGELFF. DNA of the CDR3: TGCGCCAGCAGTGAACAGGGACTAGCGAACGCGAACACCGGGGAGCTGTTTTTT.

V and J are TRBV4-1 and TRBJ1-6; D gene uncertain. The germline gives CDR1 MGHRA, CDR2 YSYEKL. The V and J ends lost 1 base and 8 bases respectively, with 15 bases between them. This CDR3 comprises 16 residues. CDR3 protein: CASSQGPRQEHSPLHF. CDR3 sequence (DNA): TGCGCCAGCAGCCAAGGCCCCCGGCAGGAGCATTCACCCCTCCACTTT.

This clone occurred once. CDR3 nucleotide sequence: TGTGCCAGCAGTTACTCGGTTCACGAGCAGTACTTC. This encodes CASSYSVHEQYF. This chain connects TRBV6-5 to TRBJ2-7, with no clear D. The CDR3 covers 12 residues. Per the germline V gene, CDR1 is MNHEY and CDR2 is SVGAGI. Trimming removed 0 bases from V and 5 bases from J, with 5 bases in between.

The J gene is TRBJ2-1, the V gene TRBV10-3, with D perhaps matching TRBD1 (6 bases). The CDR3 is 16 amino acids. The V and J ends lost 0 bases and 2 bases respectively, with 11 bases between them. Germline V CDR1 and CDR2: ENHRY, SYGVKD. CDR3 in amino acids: CAISESWGRPYNEQFF. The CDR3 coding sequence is TGTGCCATCAGTGAGTCGTGGGGGCGTCCCTACAATGAGCAGTTCTTC.

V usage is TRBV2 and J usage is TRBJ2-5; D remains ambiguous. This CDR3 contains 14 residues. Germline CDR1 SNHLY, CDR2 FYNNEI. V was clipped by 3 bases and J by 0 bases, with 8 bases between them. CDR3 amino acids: CASSEGSYQETQYF. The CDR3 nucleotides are TGTGCCAGCAGTGAGGGCAGCTACCAAGAGACCCAGTACTTC.

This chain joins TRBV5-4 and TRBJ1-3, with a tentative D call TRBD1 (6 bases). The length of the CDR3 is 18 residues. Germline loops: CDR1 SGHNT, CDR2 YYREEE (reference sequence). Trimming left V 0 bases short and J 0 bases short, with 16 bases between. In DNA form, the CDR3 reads TGTGCCAGCAGCTTGGAACAGGGCCAATCGGGCTCTGGAAACACCATATATTTT. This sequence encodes CASSLEQGQSGSGNTIYF.

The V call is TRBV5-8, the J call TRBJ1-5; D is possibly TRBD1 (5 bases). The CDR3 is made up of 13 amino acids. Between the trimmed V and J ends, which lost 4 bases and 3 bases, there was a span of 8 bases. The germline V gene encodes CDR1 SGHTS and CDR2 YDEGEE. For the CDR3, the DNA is TGTGCCAGCAGCCGGGGGATCAATCAGCCCCAGCATTTT. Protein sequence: CASSRGINQPQHF.

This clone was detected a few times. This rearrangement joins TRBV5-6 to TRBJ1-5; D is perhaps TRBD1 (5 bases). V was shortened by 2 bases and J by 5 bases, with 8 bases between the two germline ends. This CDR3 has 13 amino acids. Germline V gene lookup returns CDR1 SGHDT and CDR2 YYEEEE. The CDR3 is CASSLGRDQPQHF. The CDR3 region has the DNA TGTGCCAGCAGCTTAGGCAGGGATCAGCCCCAGCATTTT.

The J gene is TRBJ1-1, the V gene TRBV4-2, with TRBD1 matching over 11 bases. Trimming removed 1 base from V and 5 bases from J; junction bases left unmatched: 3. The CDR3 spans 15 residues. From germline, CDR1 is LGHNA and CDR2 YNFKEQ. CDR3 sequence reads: CASSQVGQGVTEAFF. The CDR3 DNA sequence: TGTGCCAGCAGCCAAGTGGGACAGGGGGTGACTGAAGCTTTCTTT.

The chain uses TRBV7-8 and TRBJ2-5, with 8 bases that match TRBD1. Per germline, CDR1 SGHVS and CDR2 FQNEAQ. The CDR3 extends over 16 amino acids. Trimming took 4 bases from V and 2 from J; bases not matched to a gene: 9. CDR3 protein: CASSSGQGQGQETQYF. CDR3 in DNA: TGTGCCAGCAGCTCCGGTCAAGGACAGGGACAAGAGACCCAGTACTTC.